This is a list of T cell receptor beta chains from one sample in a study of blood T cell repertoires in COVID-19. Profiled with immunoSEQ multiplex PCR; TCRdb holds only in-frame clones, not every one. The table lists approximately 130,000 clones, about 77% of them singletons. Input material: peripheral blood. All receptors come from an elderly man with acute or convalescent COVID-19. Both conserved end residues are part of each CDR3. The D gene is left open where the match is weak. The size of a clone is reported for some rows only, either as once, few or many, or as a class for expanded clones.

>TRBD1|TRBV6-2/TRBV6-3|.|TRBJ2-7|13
TGTGCCAGCAGTATTCGGGACAGCTACGAGCAGTACTTC
CASSIRDSYEQYF
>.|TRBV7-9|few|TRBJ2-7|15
TGTGCCAGCAGTTCCCGAAGGGACATGAGCTACGAGCAGTACTTC
CASSSRRDMSYEQYF
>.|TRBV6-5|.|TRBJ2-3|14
TGTGCCAGCAGTTACCGTTTCAGCACAGATACGCAGTATTTT
CASSYRFSTDTQYF
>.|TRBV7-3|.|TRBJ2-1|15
TGTGCCAGCAGCTTACAGGGTAGCTCCTACAATGAGCAGTTCTTC
CASSLQGSSYNEQFF
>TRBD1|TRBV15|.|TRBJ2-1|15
TGTGCCACCAGCAGGGGGCGGACAGGATACAATGAGCAGTTCTTC
CATSRGRTGYNEQFF
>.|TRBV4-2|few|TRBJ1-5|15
TGTGCCAGCAGCCAAGGGGGCCTGGGCAATCAGCCCCAGCATTTT
CASSQGGLGNQPQHF
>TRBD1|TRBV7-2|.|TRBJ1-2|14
TGTGCCAGCAGCCCGCGACAGGGAACCTATGGCTACACCTTC
CASSPRQGTYGYTF
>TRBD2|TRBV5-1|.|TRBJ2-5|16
TGCGCCAGCAGCTTGACGTCGGCGGGAGCCCAAGAGACCCAGTACTTC
CASSLTSAGAQETQYF
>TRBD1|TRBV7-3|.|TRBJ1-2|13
TGTGCCAGCAGCCCAGGACAGGGGTATGGCTACACCTTC
CASSPGQGYGYTF
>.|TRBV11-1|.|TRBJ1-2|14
TGTGCCAGCAGCCCTGGCGGGCCTGACTATGGCTACACCTTC
CASSPGGPDYGYTF
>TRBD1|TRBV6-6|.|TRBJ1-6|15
TGTGCCAGCAGTTACCAGGGGACAGGGAGTTCACCCCTCCACTTT
CASSYQGTGSSPLHF
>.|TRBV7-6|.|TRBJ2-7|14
TGTGCCAGCAGCTTAGTAGAGGACTCCTACGAGCAGTACTTC
CASSLVEDSYEQYF
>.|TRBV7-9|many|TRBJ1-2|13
TGTGCCAGCAGCTTTGACAGCGTCTCTGGCTACACCTTC
CASSFDSVSGYTF
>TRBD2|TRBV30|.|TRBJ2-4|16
TGTGCCTGGAGCGAAGGGCAGCGGGGGACCAAAAACATTCAGTACTTC
CAWSEGQRGTKNIQYF
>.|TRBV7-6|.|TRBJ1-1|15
TGTGCCAGCAGCTCAGGGCTTGGGGCGAACACTGAAGCTTTCTTT
CASSSGLGANTEAFF
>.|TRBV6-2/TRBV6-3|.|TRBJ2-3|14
TGTGCCAGCAGTTACAGGGGGTACGCAGATACGCAGTATTTT
CASSYRGYADTQYF
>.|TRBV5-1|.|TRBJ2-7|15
TGCGCCAGCAGCTTGGTGGGGGGGCCTCCCTACGAGCAGTACTTC
CASSLVGGPPYEQYF
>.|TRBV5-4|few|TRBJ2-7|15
TGTGCCAGCAGCTTGTTAGGGGCGGCCTCCTACGAGCAGTACTTC
CASSLLGAASYEQYF
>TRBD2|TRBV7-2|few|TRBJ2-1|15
TGTGCCAGCAGCTTAACCGGACTAGCGTACAATGAGCAGTTCTTC
CASSLTGLAYNEQFF